This TCR beta chain was sequenced for a study of CD8+ T cells in alopecia areata. General study findings and limits: Higher clonality than in normal scalp was seen in lesional scalp, especially alopecia totalis/universalis. There were many expanded lesional clones persisting in scalp and blood during tofacitinib.

The CDR3 length is 15 residues. Germline-derived CDR1 and CDR2 are GTSNPN and SVGIG (reference sequence). The V and J ends lost 0 bases and 8 bases respectively, with 19 bases between them. Regarding this clone: What it binds is not known.

Indicated treatment: oral pan-JAK inhibitor, 5-10 mg twice daily. RNA extraction was followed by reverse transcription into cDNA, which acted as the sequencing template. Here immunoSEQ multiplex PCR was the method, and the copy in TCRdb shows in-frame clones only, minus some. The sample shows 200,000 to 250,000 clones, 50% to 75% of them seen only once. The chain recombines TRBV30 with TRBJ1-2; the D gene is possibly TRBD1 (5 bases). This sequence was found in a human donor with alopecia areata. Specimen: CD4+ T cells sorted from blood, collected at week 4, from a patient treated with tofacitinib. The CDR3 here is CAWSVRGGLWKGYTF. CDR3 DNA sequence: TGTGCCTGGAGTGTACGGGGGGGACTGTGGAAGGGCTACACCTTC.